These 32 T cell receptor beta chains share one sample of origin, sequenced in a study of blood T cell repertoires in COVID-19. The table came from immunoSEQ multiplex PCR; TCRdb's copy has only in-frame clones and leaves some out. The repertoire holds under 300,000 clones, with more than 75% as singletons. The sample comprised PBMCs or T cells enriched from blood (not recorded which). These receptors originate from a woman aged 55-70 years in a cohort exposed to, infected with or recovered from COVID-19 (not recorded which).

This clone appeared once. The chain joins TRBV10-2 to TRBJ2-7, with D perhaps matching TRBD1 (6 bases). This CDR3 comprises 12 residues. The germline V gene has CDR1 WSHSY and CDR2 SAAADI. Trimming cost V 3 bases and J 3 bases, with 6 bases left between them. CDR3 sequence: CASSEGGYEQYF. The CDR3 DNA is TGCGCCAGCAGTGAAGGGGGCTACGAGCAGTACTTC.

This rearrangement joins TRBV28 to TRBJ1-4; D is unresolved. Germline loops: CDR1 MDHEN, CDR2 SYDVKM. CDR3 length: 11 amino acids. The V end was cut by 7 bases, the J end by 8 bases, with 8 bases between. The CDR3 reads CASTYEEKLFF. Here the CDR3 DNA reads TGTGCCAGCACCTATGAAGAAAAACTGTTTTTT.

The J gene is TRBJ2-1, the V gene TRBV4-1, with a tentative D call TRBD2 (6 bases). From germline, CDR1 is MGHRA and CDR2 YSYEKL. V shed 3 bases and J shed 4 bases, with 16 bases lying between them. The CDR3 sequence is 16 residues long. The DNA for the CDR3 is TGCGCCAGCAGCCAGTCCGGGACTCCTTTTTACAATGAGCAGTTCTTC. This gives the protein CASSQSGTPFYNEQFF.

The chain uses TRBV3-1 (or the pseudogene TRBV3-2) and TRBJ2-3; maybe TRBD2 (5 bases). The length of the CDR3 is 13 residues. The V end was cut by 4 bases, the J end by 4 bases, with 9 bases between. Germline CDR1 is LGHDT and CDR2 is YNNKEL (reference sequence). CDR3 in amino acids: CASSPQRADTQYF. The DNA for the CDR3 is TGTGCCAGCAGCCCCCAGAGGGCAGATACGCAGTATTTT.

The V gene is TRBV30, the J gene TRBJ2-1; D is perhaps TRBD2 (6 bases). The V and J ends lost 5 bases and 0 bases respectively, with 8 bases between them. CDR1 is GTSNPN and CDR2 is SVGIG in the germline V gene (reference sequence). The CDR3 totals 13 residues. The CDR3 region is CAWAGSSYNEQFF. The CDR3 region has the DNA TGTGCCTGGGCCGGGAGCTCCTACAATGAGCAGTTCTTC.

This chain connects TRBV7-2 to TRBJ1-6, with a possible D match to TRBD1 (5 bases). V was cut by 1 base and J by 0 bases, with 13 bases left in between. There are 18 residues in the CDR3. Germline V gives CDR1 SGHTA, CDR2 FQGNSA. CDR3 amino acids: CASSLVKTASSYNSPLHF. CDR3 nucleotide sequence: TGTGCCAGCAGCTTAGTAAAGACAGCGAGCTCCTATAATTCACCCCTCCACTTT.

For this clone: This sequence may be a read error, since a much larger clone differs from it by one base. Here the CDR3 DNA reads TGTGCCAGCAGCCGAGGACTAGCGGACTACGAGCAGTACTTC. This gives the protein CASSRGLADYEQYF. V is TRBV3-1 (or the pseudogene TRBV3-2) and J is TRBJ2-7, with TRBD2 matching 10 bases. V shed 4 bases and J 3 bases; nucleotides not matched to a gene: 3. The length of the CDR3 is 14 residues. In germline, CDR1 is LGHDT, CDR2 YNNKEL (reference sequence).

The genes are TRBV19 and TRBJ2-7; D is unclear. The CDR3 is 12 residues long. V was clipped by 3 bases and J by 3 bases, with 6 bases between them. Germline CDR1 is LNHDA and CDR2 is SQIVND (reference sequence). The CDR3 spells CASSIYDYEQYF. DNA for the CDR3: TGTGCCAGTAGTATCTACGACTACGAGCAGTACTTC.

This sequence joins TRBV7-6 and TRBJ2-1, with TRBD2 matching 8 bases. The CDR3 runs 18 residues. The germline V gene encodes CDR1 SGHVS and CDR2 FNYEAQ. V trimming: 0 bases; J trimming: 5 bases; junction bases outside the gene matches: 12. The CDR3 reads CASSLAGAGVSRDNEQFF. The DNA for the CDR3 is TGTGCCAGCAGCTTAGCGGGAGCGGGAGTATCTAGGGACAATGAGCAGTTCTTC.

This clone occurred once. The rearrangement uses TRBV7-9 and TRBJ1-6; D uncertain. From germline, CDR1 is SEHNR and CDR2 FQNEAQ (reference sequence). The CDR3 runs 14 residues. Trimming removed 1 base at V and 7 bases at J, with 8 bases between. The chain's CDR3 is CASSLVLENSPLHF. CDR3 sequence (DNA): TGTGCCAGCAGCTTAGTGCTGGAGAATTCACCCCTCCACTTT.

The J gene is TRBJ2-2, the V gene TRBV27; TRBD2 is a possible D gene (5 bases). V lost 6 bases and J lost 0, with 20 bases in between. In germline, CDR1 is MNHEY, CDR2 SMNVEV (reference sequence). The CDR3 loop spans 18 amino acids. The CDR3 DNA follows: TGTGCCAGCAGGGGAGCGGTAGCGAGAGAGTCGAACACCGGGGAGCTGTTTTTT. This translates into CASRGAVARESNTGELFF.

The chain recombines TRBV18 with TRBJ2-1; 15 bases are shared with TRBD2. CDR1 is KGHSH and CDR2 is LQKENI in the germline V gene. This CDR3 is 18 amino acids long. V lost 2 bases to trimming and J lost 4 bases; unmatched junction nucleotides: 6. This CDR3 is CASSPAGTSGRTYNEQFF. The CDR3 coding sequence is TGTGCCAGCTCACCAGCAGGGACTAGCGGGAGGACGTACAATGAGCAGTTCTTC. Based on the CDR3 plus reference TRBV18 and TRBJ2-1, the full variable domain is NAGVMQNPRHLVRRRGQEARLRCSPMKGHSHVYWYRQLPEEGLKFMVYLQKENIIDESGMPKERFSAEFPKEGPSILRIQQVVRGDSAAYFCASSPAGTSGRTYNEQFFGPGTRLTVL.

This clone has only a few counts. The rearrangement links TRBV4-2 to TRBJ2-7; TRBD1 matches 10 bases. The CDR3 has 13 residues. V shed 4 bases, J shed 6 bases, and the junction held 3 bases outside the gene matches. The germline gives CDR1 LGHNA, CDR2 YNFKEQ. The CDR3 DNA reads TGTGCCAGCAGCCGGGACAGGGGATCCGAGCAGTACTTC. Translating it yields CASSRDRGSEQYF.

The chain uses TRBV10-3 and TRBJ2-5; D is possibly TRBD1 (5 bases). Germline V gene data show CDR1 as ENHRY and CDR2 as SYGVKD. Trimming shortened V by 3 bases and J by 1 base, and 9 bases separated the two germline ends. CDR3 length equals 14 residues. The CDR3 DNA follows: TGTGCCATCAGTGAAAGGGGTGGCCAAGAGACCCAGTACTTC. Its protein product is CAISERGGQETQYF.

The chain employs TRBV15 and TRBJ2-7; D may be TRBD1 (5 bases). CDR3 size: 15 residues. Trimming shortened V by 2 bases and J by 2 bases, and 13 bases separated the two germline ends. From germline, CDR1 is LNHNV and CDR2 YYDKDF (reference sequence). The CDR3 is CATSRPQGGAYEQYF. For the CDR3, the DNA is TGTGCCACCAGCAGACCTCAGGGTGGGGCCTACGAGCAGTACTTC.

This clone has more than one count but fewer than ten. The chain combines TRBV5-6 with TRBJ2-5, with 12 positions matching TRBD2. The junction had 7 bases not matched to a gene; V was cut back by 5 bases and J by 5 bases. Per germline, CDR1 SGHDT and CDR2 YYEEEE. The CDR3 runs to 15 residues. CDR3 protein: CASSPQLAGGETQYF. The CDR3 DNA is TGTGCCAGCAGTCCACAACTAGCGGGAGGCGAGACCCAGTACTTC.

A word on this clone: This CDR3 is also generated by other DNA sequences in the sample. The chain links TRBV6-5 to TRBJ2-2; TRBD1 aligns across 8 bases. Germline V lookup: CDR1 MNHEY, CDR2 SVGAGI. J gave up 2 bases and V 6 bases, and 2 bases lay outside the gene matches. The CDR3 loop spans 14 amino acids. The CDR3 loop is CASRGQGNTGELFF. CDR3 DNA sequence: TGTGCCAGCAGAGGACAGGGTAACACCGGGGAGCTGTTTTTT.

The CDR3 nucleotides read TGTGCCAGCAGCTTAGCAGCTAGCTACGAGCAGTACTTC. This gives the protein CASSLAASYEQYF. The chain employs TRBV11-1 and TRBJ2-7, with D unclear. CDR3 length equals 13 residues. V lost 0 bases to trimming and J lost 3 bases, with 6 bases between them. Germline values: CDR1 SGHAT, CDR2 FQDESV (reference sequence).

The chain combines TRBV11-2 with TRBJ2-1; 11 positions match TRBD2. V was pared by 0 bases and J by 8 bases, with 3 bases of the junction left unmatched. Germline-derived CDR1 and CDR2 are SGHAT and FQNNGV. The CDR3 totals 15 residues. The CDR3 nucleotides read TGTGCCAGCAGCTTAGATAGCGGGAGGGCCTATGAGCAGTTCTTC. Translation gives CASSLDSGRAYEQFF. Filled out from reference TRBV11-2 and TRBJ2-1, the complete variable domain reads EAGVAQSPRYKIIEKRQSVAFWCNPISGHATLYWYQQILGQGPKLLIQFQNNGVVDDSQLPKDRFSAERLKGVDSTLKIQPAKLEDSAVYLCASSLDSGRAYEQFFGPGTRLTVL.

The chain carries TRBV18 and TRBJ2-5, with D unclear. The germline V gene encodes CDR1 KGHSH and CDR2 LQKENI. The V end was cut by 3 bases, the J end by 0 bases, with 14 bases between. CDR3 length: 16 amino acids. The CDR3: CASSPTTWHDQETQYF. CDR3 DNA sequence: TGTGCCAGCTCACCTACTACTTGGCACGACCAAGAGACCCAGTACTTC. Drawing the rest from reference TRBV18 and TRBJ2-5, the complete variable domain is NAGVMQNPRHLVRRRGQEARLRCSPMKGHSHVYWYRQLPEEGLKFMVYLQKENIIDESGMPKERFSAEFPKEGPSILRIQQVVRGDSAAYFCASSPTTWHDQETQYFGPGTRLLVL.

The chain couples TRBV5-6 to TRBJ2-1, with D unresolved. Trimming stripped 7 bases from V and 9 bases from J, with 17 bases between. CDR1 and CDR2 from the germline V gene are SGHDT and YYEEEE. This CDR3 contains 13 residues. The CDR3 sequence is CASDLGFGSEQFF. CDR3 nucleotide sequence: TGTGCCAGCGACTTGGGGTTCGGGTCTGAGCAGTTCTTC.

The rearrangement links TRBV7-9 to TRBJ2-7; TRBD1 matches 11 bases. This CDR3 spans 14 amino acids. The germline V gene has CDR1 SEHNR and CDR2 FQNEAQ (reference sequence). The V segment lost 4 bases and the J segment 4 bases; nucleotides outside the gene matches: 3. The CDR3 nucleotides read TGTGCCAGCAGCTCGGACAGGGGGCTTTACGAGCAGTACTTC. The encoded protein is CASSSDRGLYEQYF.

The chain joins TRBV9 to TRBJ1-6, with D possibly matching TRBD1 (6 bases). V was clipped by 4 bases and J by 5 bases, with 13 bases between them. Germline V gene data show CDR1 as SGDLS and CDR2 as YYNGEE. The CDR3 is 15 amino acids. The CDR3 reads CASSTGQRNNSPLHF. Written as DNA, the CDR3 is TGTGCCAGCAGCACCGGACAGCGAAATAATTCACCCCTCCACTTT.

The chain is built from TRBV15 and TRBJ2-1, with TRBD2 matching 10 bases. The V segment lost 5 bases and the J segment 5 bases; nucleotides outside the gene matches: 15. CDR1 is LNHNV and CDR2 is YYDKDF in the germline V gene (reference sequence). The CDR3 loop spans 18 amino acids. CDR3: CATSGWGASGGHHNEQFF. The CDR3 region has the DNA TGTGCCACCAGCGGTTGGGGGGCTAGCGGGGGACACCACAATGAGCAGTTCTTC.

The rearrangement links TRBV28 to TRBJ2-1, with TRBD2 identical over 7 bases. Losses at the gene ends were 6 bases for V and 0 bases for J; bases not matched to a gene: 5. The CDR3 spans 15 residues. Germline CDR1 is MDHEN and CDR2 is SYDVKM. The chain's CDR3 is CASSLADHSYNEQFF. The CDR3 region has the DNA TGTGCCAGCAGCCTAGCGGATCACTCCTACAATGAGCAGTTCTTC.

The V and J genes are TRBV15 and TRBJ2-7; D is unclear. The CDR3 has 14 residues. Deletions cut 0 bases from V and 3 bases from J, with 9 bases between. Germline CDR1 LNHNV, CDR2 YYDKDF (reference sequence). Here the CDR3 DNA reads TGTGCCACCAGCAGAGATCTAACAGACTACGAGCAGTACTTC. Translating gives CATSRDLTDYEQYF.

V gene TRBV15 combines with J gene TRBJ1-5; 7 positions match TRBD1. There are 16 residues in the CDR3. V lost 4 bases, J lost 4 bases, and 10 bases stayed unmatched. Germline values: CDR1 LNHNV, CDR2 YYDKDF (reference sequence). The CDR3 sequence: CATSIAGTATNQPQHF. The CDR3 bases are TGTGCCACCAGCATCGCCGGGACAGCCACTAATCAGCCCCAGCATTTT.

This chain connects TRBV7-3 to TRBJ1-1, with D maybe TRBD1 (5 bases). This CDR3 is 14 amino acids long. Looked up from germline, CDR1 is SGHTA and CDR2 is FQGTGA. Trimming removed 4 bases from V and 2 bases from J, with 11 bases in between. The CDR3 sequence: CASSYSDRNTEAFF. The CDR3 DNA reads as TGTGCCAGCAGCTATTCCGACAGAAACACTGAAGCTTTCTTT.

CDR3 sequence reads: CASKRGPSYNEQFF. The CDR3 region has the DNA TGTGCCAGTAAAAGGGGCCCCTCCTACAATGAGCAGTTCTTC. The chain combines TRBV19 with TRBJ2-1, with a tentative D call TRBD1 (5 bases). The V gene's germline CDR1 is LNHDA and CDR2 SQIVND (reference sequence). The CDR3 has 14 amino acids. The V end was cut by 7 bases, the J end by 0 bases, with 10 bases between.

The chain couples TRBV6-5 to TRBJ2-2, with 10 positions matching TRBD1. V dropped 6 bases and J dropped 7; count of bases not matched to a gene: 2. CDR1 MNHEY and CDR2 SVGAGI come from the germline V gene. CDR3 size: 13 residues. CDR3 region: CASRDRGHGELFF. Here the CDR3 DNA reads TGTGCCAGCAGAGACAGGGGGCACGGGGAGCTGTTTTTT.

The rearrangement links TRBV6-5 to TRBJ1-4; 9 bases are shared with TRBD1. The CDR3 is 14 amino acids. Losses at the gene ends were 5 bases for V and 6 bases for J; bases not matched to a gene: 4. Germline CDR1 and CDR2: MNHEY and SVGAGI. CDR3 sequence reads: CASSLDRGYEKLFF. The CDR3 bases are TGTGCCAGCAGTCTGGACAGGGGATATGAAAAACTGTTTTTT.

The chain is built from TRBV5-1 and TRBJ2-7, with a weak D call TRBD1 (6 bases). CDR3 length: 15 amino acids. V lost 5 bases and J 3 bases, leaving 18 bases between the germline ends. The germline V gene encodes CDR1 SGHRS and CDR2 YFSETQ. CDR3 DNA sequence: TGCGCCAGCAGTAACGAAGACAGGTTGAGCTACGAGCAGTACTTC. Its protein is CASSNEDRLSYEQYF.